These T cell receptor beta chains were read from a single sample in a study of shared clonotypes between healthy human individuals. Assay used: immunoSEQ multiplex PCR; TCRdb lists only in-frame clones, some missing. The table has 850,000 to 1,100,000 clones, 60% to 80% seen once. The sequencing sample was made of memory CD4+ T cells from PBMCs. The receptors here all came from a man aged 18 to 29 in good health. Some clones in this sample may be carry-over from other donors' samples. Both conserved end residues are part of each CDR3. The order of the fields is J gene, clone size, V gene, D gene, CDR3 DNA, CDR3 protein. A D gene is named only where the DNA matches it firmly. Clone sizes are given selectively: once, few, many, or a class where the clone is expanded.

j_call: TRBJ1-1; clone_size: few; v_call: TRBV2; d_call: NA; cdr3_nt: TGTGCCAGCAGTGAGGGCAGCTTGAACACTGAAGCTTTCTTT; cdr3_aa: CASSEGSLNTEAFF
j_call: TRBJ1-2; clone_size: NA; v_call: TRBV5-1; d_call: NA; cdr3_nt: TGCGCCAGCAGCTTGGGCACGCTAGGTGGGGCGCGAGGCTACACCTTC; cdr3_aa: CASSLGTLGGARGYTF
j_call: TRBJ2-5; clone_size: NA; v_call: TRBV5-6; d_call: NA; cdr3_nt: TGTGCCAGCAGCTTCTTAGGGGTAGAGACCCAGTACTTC; cdr3_aa: CASSFLGVETQYF
j_call: TRBJ2-5; clone_size: NA; v_call: TRBV19; d_call: NA; cdr3_nt: TGTGCCAGTAGTATAAAACCCCCCAGGGTTAGTGGATCAGGGTCAGAGACCCAGTACTTC; cdr3_aa: CASSIKPPRVSGSGSETQYF
j_call: TRBJ1-2; clone_size: NA; v_call: TRBV19; d_call: NA; cdr3_nt: TGTGCCAGTAGTATAGCAGGTGGCTACACCTTC; cdr3_aa: CASSIAGGYTF
j_call: TRBJ2-1; clone_size: few; v_call: TRBV20-1; d_call: NA; cdr3_nt: TGCAGTCCCCCCTACAATGAGCAGTTCTTC; cdr3_aa: CSPPYNEQFF
j_call: TRBJ1-2; clone_size: NA; v_call: TRBV18; d_call: TRBD1; cdr3_nt: TGTGCCAGCTCACCTACCGGGACAGGGGGCGCTTCGGGCTACACCTTC; cdr3_aa: CASSPTGTGGASGYTF
j_call: TRBJ2-1; clone_size: few; v_call: TRBV28; d_call: NA; cdr3_nt: TGTGCCAGCAGTTTTTTAGTGGGAACGGGGGATCCCTACAATGAGCAGTTCTTC; cdr3_aa: CASSFLVGTGDPYNEQFF
j_call: TRBJ1-2; clone_size: NA; v_call: TRBV7-9; d_call: NA; cdr3_nt: TGTGCCAGCGGAGGGGACGGGGGCTACACCTTC; cdr3_aa: CASGGDGGYTF
j_call: TRBJ1-1; clone_size: NA; v_call: TRBV5-6; d_call: NA; cdr3_nt: TGTGCCAGCAGTGTACAGCTGGGATTCACTGAAGCTTTCTTT; cdr3_aa: CASSVQLGFTEAFF
j_call: TRBJ2-5; clone_size: NA; v_call: TRBV2; d_call: NA; cdr3_nt: TGTGCCAGCACCCCGGTGGGAGGTGAGCAGTACTTC; cdr3_aa: CASTPVGGEQYF
j_call: TRBJ2-3; clone_size: NA; v_call: TRBV7-2; d_call: TRBD2; cdr3_nt: TGTGCCAGCAGCTTCTGGACTAGCGGCACAGATACGCAGTATTTT; cdr3_aa: CASSFWTSGTDTQYF
j_call: TRBJ2-3; clone_size: once; v_call: TRBV5-4; d_call: TRBD2; cdr3_nt: TGTGCCAGCAGCCGGGGACTAGCGGAAAGGACAGATACGCAGTATTTT; cdr3_aa: CASSRGLAERTDTQYF
j_call: TRBJ1-2; clone_size: NA; v_call: TRBV29-1; d_call: TRBD1; cdr3_nt: TGCAGCGTCTTAGGGCAGGGGGACGGCTACACCTTC; cdr3_aa: CSVLGQGDGYTF
j_call: TRBJ2-7; clone_size: NA; v_call: TRBV7-9; d_call: NA; cdr3_nt: TGTGCCAGCGGCGACGGTGGGGGCTACGAGCAGTACTTC; cdr3_aa: CASGDGGGYEQYF
j_call: TRBJ2-3; clone_size: NA; v_call: TRBV29-1; d_call: TRBD2; cdr3_nt: TGCAGCGTTGCGGGGAGGGCCCGGGGCACAGATACGCAGTATTTT; cdr3_aa: CSVAGRARGTDTQYF
j_call: TRBJ1-1; clone_size: NA; v_call: TRBV18; d_call: NA; cdr3_nt: TGTGCCAGCTCCCCCGCAAGGACAGAGAACACTGAAGCTTTCTTT; cdr3_aa: CASSPARTENTEAFF
j_call: TRBJ2-7; clone_size: NA; v_call: TRBV5-1; d_call: NA; cdr3_nt: TGCGCCAGCAGCTTGAGGGGGTTGTACGAGCAGTACTTC; cdr3_aa: CASSLRGLYEQYF
j_call: TRBJ2-3; clone_size: NA; v_call: TRBV5-6; d_call: NA; cdr3_nt: TGTGCCAGCAGCTTGTGGGGTAGCGGTCGGCAGTATTTT; cdr3_aa: CASSLWGSGRQYF
j_call: TRBJ2-3; clone_size: once; v_call: TRBV30; d_call: TRBD2; cdr3_nt: TGTGCCTGGAGGCGACTAGCGGGAGAGGTAGATACGCAGTATTTT; cdr3_aa: CAWRRLAGEVDTQYF
j_call: TRBJ1-2; clone_size: NA; v_call: TRBV6-6; d_call: TRBD1; cdr3_nt: TGTGCCAGCAGTTACTCCCCGGACAGGGCAAGCTATGGCTACACCTTC; cdr3_aa: CASSYSPDRASYGYTF
j_call: TRBJ1-4; clone_size: once; v_call: TRBV5-4; d_call: NA; cdr3_nt: TGTGCCAGCAGCCGAAACCTCCGAGGGGAAAAACTGTTTTTT; cdr3_aa: CASSRNLRGEKLFF
j_call: TRBJ2-2; clone_size: NA; v_call: TRBV2; d_call: TRBD1; cdr3_nt: TGTGCCAGCAGTTCCGAGGGGGCGCCTACCGGGGAGCTGTTTTTT; cdr3_aa: CASSSEGAPTGELFF
j_call: TRBJ1-2; clone_size: once; v_call: TRBV29-1; d_call: NA; cdr3_nt: TGCAGCGTTGAATCCGTAGGGAGGAGGGCTAACTATGGCTACACCTTC; cdr3_aa: CSVESVGRRANYGYTF
j_call: TRBJ2-7; clone_size: NA; v_call: TRBV19; d_call: NA; cdr3_nt: TGTGCCAGTAGCGGGAGTTTCCTCTCCTACGAGCAGTACTTC; cdr3_aa: CASSGSFLSYEQYF
j_call: TRBJ1-5; clone_size: NA; v_call: TRBV28; d_call: TRBD1; cdr3_nt: TGTGCCAGCAAGGCGGACAGGGCTCTGAAGGGCCCTCTCAATCAGCCCCAGCATTTT; cdr3_aa: CASKADRALKGPLNQPQHF
j_call: TRBJ2-7; clone_size: NA; v_call: TRBV6-6; d_call: NA; cdr3_nt: TGTGCCAGCAGTTATGCCCCAAGCTCCTACGAGCAGTACTTC; cdr3_aa: CASSYAPSSYEQYF
j_call: TRBJ2-1; clone_size: NA; v_call: TRBV19; d_call: NA; cdr3_nt: TGTGCCAGTAGTATCAGGGACTGGATCTACAATGAGCAGTTCTTC; cdr3_aa: CASSIRDWIYNEQFF
j_call: TRBJ2-5; clone_size: NA; v_call: TRBV10-3; d_call: NA; cdr3_nt: TGTGCCATCAGTGATAGCGGTAGGGAGACCCAGTACTTC; cdr3_aa: CAISDSGRETQYF
j_call: TRBJ1-2; clone_size: NA; v_call: TRBV11-2; d_call: NA; cdr3_nt: TGTGCCAGCAGCTTAGACAGGGGAGGCTACACCTTC; cdr3_aa: CASSLDRGGYTF
j_call: TRBJ2-1; clone_size: NA; v_call: TRBV5-1; d_call: NA; cdr3_nt: TGCGCCAGCAGCTTTCAGATGGAGCCGTTCAATGAGCAGTTCTTC; cdr3_aa: CASSFQMEPFNEQFF
j_call: TRBJ1-1; clone_size: many; v_call: TRBV7-9; d_call: TRBD1; cdr3_nt: TGTGCCAGCAGCCTTACAGGGGACACTGAAGCTTTCTTT; cdr3_aa: CASSLTGDTEAFF
j_call: TRBJ2-7; clone_size: NA; v_call: TRBV15; d_call: NA; cdr3_nt: TGTACCACCAGCAGAGACAGGGATTGGGGAGCGGGACAACATCGGTACGAGCAGTACTTC; cdr3_aa: CTTSRDRDWGAGQHRYEQYF
j_call: TRBJ2-7; clone_size: NA; v_call: TRBV10-3; d_call: NA; cdr3_nt: TGTGCCATCAGAGTAGGAGGATCCAACTACGAGCAGTACTTC; cdr3_aa: CAIRVGGSNYEQYF
j_call: TRBJ2-1; clone_size: NA; v_call: TRBV7-7; d_call: TRBD1; cdr3_nt: TGTGCCAGCAGCCCAGGGACAGGACCTAACAATGAGCAGTTCTTC; cdr3_aa: CASSPGTGPNNEQFF
j_call: TRBJ1-2; clone_size: NA; v_call: TRBV15; d_call: TRBD1; cdr3_nt: TGTGCCACCAGCAGCGGTAGGGGGCGGAACTATGGCTACACCTTC; cdr3_aa: CATSSGRGRNYGYTF
j_call: TRBJ2-4; clone_size: NA; v_call: TRBV19; d_call: NA; cdr3_nt: TGTGCCAGTAGTCGACCGGTAGCCAAAAACATTCAGTACTTC; cdr3_aa: CASSRPVAKNIQYF
j_call: TRBJ2-3; clone_size: NA; v_call: TRBV29-1; d_call: TRBD2; cdr3_nt: TGCAGCGTTGAATTGACTAGCGGGAGAGGGCCAGATACGCAGTATTTT; cdr3_aa: CSVELTSGRGPDTQYF
j_call: TRBJ2-7; clone_size: NA; v_call: TRBV5-1; d_call: NA; cdr3_nt: TGCGCCAGCAGCTTCCAGAACGAGCAGTACTTC; cdr3_aa: CASSFQNEQYF
j_call: TRBJ1-5; clone_size: NA; v_call: TRBV6-6; d_call: NA; cdr3_nt: TGTGCCAGCAGTTCTCCGGGACCGGGGCATCAGCCCCAGCATTTT; cdr3_aa: CASSSPGPGHQPQHF
j_call: TRBJ1-1; clone_size: NA; v_call: TRBV5-8; d_call: NA; cdr3_nt: TGTGCCAGCAGCTTAGTTGGGTGGAACACTGAAGCTTTCTTT; cdr3_aa: CASSLVGWNTEAFF
j_call: TRBJ1-4; clone_size: NA; v_call: TRBV29-1; d_call: NA; cdr3_nt: TGCAGCGTCTTGACAGCTAATGAAAAACTGTTTTTT; cdr3_aa: CSVLTANEKLFF
j_call: TRBJ2-3; clone_size: few; v_call: TRBV5-6; d_call: NA; cdr3_nt: TGTGCCAGCTCCGGGGTGGCCTCAAACACAGATACGCAGTATTTT; cdr3_aa: CASSGVASNTDTQYF
j_call: TRBJ2-5; clone_size: NA; v_call: TRBV9; d_call: TRBD2; cdr3_nt: TGTGCCAGCAGTCTTAGACTAGCGCCACAAGAGACCCAGTACTTC; cdr3_aa: CASSLRLAPQETQYF
j_call: TRBJ1-3; clone_size: NA; v_call: TRBV28; d_call: TRBD1; cdr3_nt: TGTGCCAGCAGTCTACCGGGGACAGGTAGAAACACCATATATTTT; cdr3_aa: CASSLPGTGRNTIYF
j_call: TRBJ2-3; clone_size: NA; v_call: TRBV7-9; d_call: NA; cdr3_nt: TGTGCCAGCAGCGGGCGAGGAGTACAAAAAAGCACAGATACGCAGTATTTT; cdr3_aa: CASSGRGVQKSTDTQYF
j_call: TRBJ2-3; clone_size: once; v_call: TRBV19; d_call: TRBD2; cdr3_nt: TGTGCCAGTTCCGGGACTAGGACTAGCACAGATACGCAGTATTTT; cdr3_aa: CASSGTRTSTDTQYF
j_call: TRBJ2-4; clone_size: NA; v_call: TRBV4-3; d_call: TRBD2; cdr3_nt: TGCGCCAGCAGCCAAGATTGGGGGGGAAACATTCAGTACTTC; cdr3_aa: CASSQDWGGNIQYF
j_call: TRBJ1-1; clone_size: NA; v_call: TRBV5-6; d_call: NA; cdr3_nt: TGTGCCAGCAGCTTGAGGGCAGAAAACACTGAAGCTTTCTTT; cdr3_aa: CASSLRAENTEAFF
j_call: TRBJ2-5; clone_size: NA; v_call: TRBV11-1; d_call: NA; cdr3_nt: TGTGCCAGCAGCGGATGGGGTGAAAGAGGAGAGACCCAGTACTTC; cdr3_aa: CASSGWGERGETQYF
j_call: TRBJ2-7; clone_size: NA; v_call: TRBV7-2; d_call: TRBD2; cdr3_nt: TGTGCCAGCAGCCCCGGACTAGCAACGTCCGAGCAGTACTTC; cdr3_aa: CASSPGLATSEQYF